The clone carrying this T cell receptor beta chain was seen many times. Its antigen remains unidentified. This sample is drawn from a study of Graves' ophthalmopathy and Graves' hyperthyroidism. Notes on the study in general: Among expanded thyroid clonotypes above 0.001 frequency, most also occurred in blood.

From RNA, the CDR3 regions of TCR beta chains were amplified and sequenced. HTBI primers served in a first-round RT-PCR, which a second-round multiplex PCR followed. TCRdb used MiXCR to reprocess the multiplex PCR reads, holding one entry per CDR3 protein. The data contain 900,000 to 1,200,000 distinct CDR3 sequences, about 38% of them seen just once; the ten biggest clones take up over 8.5%. The CDR3 consists of 12 residues. The germline gives CDR1 ENHRY, CDR2 SYGVKD. The germline V and J ends were trimmed by 2 bases and 6 bases, with 8 bases remaining between them. The sequenced material came from peripheral blood or thyroid tissue (not recorded which). The receptor was isolated from an adult man with Graves' hyperthyroidism. This chain connects TRBV10-3 to TRBJ2-7, with TRBD2 as a possible D gene (5 bases). CDR3 sequence reads: CAISETGIEQYF. Written as DNA, the CDR3 is TGTGCCATCAGTGAGACGGGGATCGAGCAGTACTTC.